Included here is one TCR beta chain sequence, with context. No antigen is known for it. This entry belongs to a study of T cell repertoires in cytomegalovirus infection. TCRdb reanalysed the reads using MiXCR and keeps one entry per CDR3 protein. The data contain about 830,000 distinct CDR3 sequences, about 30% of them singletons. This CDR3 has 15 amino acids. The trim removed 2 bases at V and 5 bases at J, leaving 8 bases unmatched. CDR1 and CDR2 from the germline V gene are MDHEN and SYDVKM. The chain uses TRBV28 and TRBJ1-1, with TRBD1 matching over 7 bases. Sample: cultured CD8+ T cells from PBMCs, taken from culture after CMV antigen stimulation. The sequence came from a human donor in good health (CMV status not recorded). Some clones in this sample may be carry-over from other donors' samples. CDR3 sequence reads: CASSLLRTGVTEAFF. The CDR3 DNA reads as TGTGCCAGCAGTTTACTGAGAACAGGGGTAACTGAAGCTTTCTTT.